Below are 8 T cell receptor beta chains sequenced from a single sample in a study of STAT5B mutations in CD4+ large granular lymphocyte leukemia. Assay: immunoSEQ multiplex PCR; the TCRdb copy retains only in-frame clones and omits some. Of tens of thousands of clones listed, 69% are singletons. Material for sequencing was CD4+ T cells from blood buffy coats. These receptors all come from a human donor in good health.

The chain combines TRBV27 with TRBJ2-7; tentatively, D is TRBD2 (6 bases). There are 16 residues in the CDR3. V lost 6 bases and J lost 2, with 20 bases in between. CDR1 and CDR2 from the germline V gene are MNHEY and SMNVEV (reference sequence). CDR3 nucleotides: TGTGCCAGCAGACAAGGGAGCGGGCTCCACCCCTACGAGCAGTACTTC. Translated: CASRQGSGLHPYEQYF.

The V gene is TRBV5-1, the J gene TRBJ1-6; weak D call: TRBD1 (5 bases). Germline values: CDR1 SGHRS, CDR2 YFSETQ. The CDR3 consists of 13 residues. With 5 bases removed from V and 8 bases from J, the gap between germline ends came to 11 bases. The DNA for the CDR3 is TGCGCCAGCAGGGGAGGGGTGGATTCACCCCTCCACTTT. It translates to CASRGGVDSPLHF.

This sequence joins TRBV11-2 and TRBJ1-3; the D is unclear. CDR3 length: 15 residues. The V gene lost 1 base and the J gene lost 0 bases, with 7 bases spanning the gap. Germline values: CDR1 SGHAT, CDR2 FQNNGV. The DNA of the CDR3 is TGTGCCAGCAGCTTAGTCCGCAGCTCTGGAAACACCATATATTTT. Protein sequence: CASSLVRSSGNTIYF.

The V gene is TRBV2, the J gene TRBJ1-2; D ambiguous. Germline V gene data show CDR1 as SNHLY and CDR2 as FYNNEI. V was cut by 0 bases and J by 4 bases, with 15 bases left in between. The CDR3 spans 16 residues. Here the CDR3 DNA reads TGTGCCAGCAGTGAAGCGCTTCAAAGGGTAGGCTATGGCTACACCTTC. Its protein product is CASSEALQRVGYGYTF.

The CDR3 sequence is CARSAGGPYEQYF. The CDR3 region has the DNA TGTGCCAGGTCGGCGGGGGGGCCCTACGAGCAGTACTTC. V usage is TRBV30 and J usage is TRBJ2-7; 9 bases fit TRBD2. Per germline, CDR1 GTSNPN and CDR2 SVGIG (reference sequence). The V gene end was trimmed by 8 bases and the J gene end by 2 bases; junction bases not matched to a gene: 7. CDR3 length: 13 amino acids.

The V gene is TRBV9, the J gene TRBJ2-5; the D gene is possibly TRBD2 (6 bases). The ends were cut back, 0 bases at V and 5 bases at J, with 14 bases in the middle. Germline V gene data show CDR1 as SGDLS and CDR2 as YYNGEE. The CDR3 runs 15 residues. CDR3 amino acids: CASSVEEGRAETQYF. Here the CDR3 DNA reads TGTGCCAGCAGCGTAGAGGAGGGCAGGGCGGAGACCCAGTACTTC.

This chain uses TRBV11-2 with TRBJ2-7; no clear D gene. The ends were cut back, 3 bases at V and 2 bases at J, with 5 bases in the middle. This CDR3 comprises 12 residues. The germline V gene encodes CDR1 SGHAT and CDR2 FQNNGV. As DNA, the CDR3 is TGTGCCAGCAGCTTTCGGCCCTACGAGCAGTACTTC. Its protein product is CASSFRPYEQYF. Combining the CDR3 with reference TRBV11-2 and TRBJ2-7 gives the whole variable domain EAGVAQSPRYKIIEKRQSVAFWCNPISGHATLYWYQQILGQGPKLLIQFQNNGVVDDSQLPKDRFSAERLKGVDSTLKIQPAKLEDSAVYLCASSFRPYEQYFGPGTRLTVT.

This sequence joins TRBV6-1 and TRBJ1-5; D possibly corresponds to TRBD1 (6 bases). Trimming removed 7 bases from V and 7 bases from J, with 14 bases in between. The CDR3 contains 13 residues. CDR1 is MNHNS, CDR2 SASEGT, per germline. Written as DNA, the CDR3 is TGTGCCAGCAAAGAAGGGGGAAAGCAGCCCCAGCATTTT. This gives the protein CASKEGGKQPQHF.